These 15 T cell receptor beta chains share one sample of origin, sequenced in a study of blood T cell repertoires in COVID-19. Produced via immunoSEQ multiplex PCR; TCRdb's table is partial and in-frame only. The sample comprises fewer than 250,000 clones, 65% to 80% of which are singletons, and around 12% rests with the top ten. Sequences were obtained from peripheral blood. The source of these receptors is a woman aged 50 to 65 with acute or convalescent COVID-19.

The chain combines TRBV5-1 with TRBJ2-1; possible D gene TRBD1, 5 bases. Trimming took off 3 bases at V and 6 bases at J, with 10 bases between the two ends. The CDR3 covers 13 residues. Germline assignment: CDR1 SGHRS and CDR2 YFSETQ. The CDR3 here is CASSSQTANEQFF. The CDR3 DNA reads TGCGCCAGCAGCTCCCAGACAGCCAATGAGCAGTTCTTC.

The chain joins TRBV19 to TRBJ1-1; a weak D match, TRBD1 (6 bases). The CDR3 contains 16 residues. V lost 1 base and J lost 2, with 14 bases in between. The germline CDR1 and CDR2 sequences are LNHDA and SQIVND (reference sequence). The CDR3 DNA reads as TGTGCCAGTAGTATAGTGGCCGGGACATTTAACACTGAAGCTTTCTTT. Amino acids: CASSIVAGTFNTEAFF. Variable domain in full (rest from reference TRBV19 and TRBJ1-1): DGGITQSPKYLFRKEGQNVTLSCEQNLNHDAMYWYRQDPGQGLRLIYYSQIVNDFQKGDIAEGYSVSREKKESFPLTVTSAQKNPTAFYLCASSIVAGTFNTEAFFGQGTRLTVV.

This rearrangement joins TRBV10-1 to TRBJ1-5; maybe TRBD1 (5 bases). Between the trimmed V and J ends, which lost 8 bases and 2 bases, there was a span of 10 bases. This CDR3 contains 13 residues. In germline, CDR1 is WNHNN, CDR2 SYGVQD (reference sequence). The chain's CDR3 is CASQGSRNQPQHF. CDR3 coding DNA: TGCGCCAGCCAGGGTAGTCGCAATCAGCCCCAGCATTTT.

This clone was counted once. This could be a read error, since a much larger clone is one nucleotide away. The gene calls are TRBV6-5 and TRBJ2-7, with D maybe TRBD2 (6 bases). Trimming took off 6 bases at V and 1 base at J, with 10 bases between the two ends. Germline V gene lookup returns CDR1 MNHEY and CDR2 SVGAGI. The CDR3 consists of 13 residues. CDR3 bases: TGTGCCAGCAGGCGGGGCGGATCCTACGAGCAGTACTTC. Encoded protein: CASRRGGSYEQYF.

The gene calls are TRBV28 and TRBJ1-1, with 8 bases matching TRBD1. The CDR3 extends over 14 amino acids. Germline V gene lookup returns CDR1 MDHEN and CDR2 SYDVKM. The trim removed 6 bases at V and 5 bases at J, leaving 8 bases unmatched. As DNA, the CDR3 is TGTGCCAGCAGCGACAGGGGTGGGGGTACTGAAGCTTTCTTT. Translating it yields CASSDRGGGTEAFF.

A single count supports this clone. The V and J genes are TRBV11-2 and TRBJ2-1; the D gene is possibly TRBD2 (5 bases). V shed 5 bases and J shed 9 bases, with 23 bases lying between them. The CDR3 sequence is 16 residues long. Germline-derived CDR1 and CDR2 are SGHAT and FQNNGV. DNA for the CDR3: TGTGCCAGCAGCGCCTTAGACGCGGGCCCCATAGGTGAGCAGTTCTTC. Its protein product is CASSALDAGPIGEQFF.

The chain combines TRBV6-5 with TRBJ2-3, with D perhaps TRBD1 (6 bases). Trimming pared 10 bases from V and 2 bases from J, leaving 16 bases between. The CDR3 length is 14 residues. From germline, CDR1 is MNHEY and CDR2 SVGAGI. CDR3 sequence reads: CATFRGGDTDTQYF. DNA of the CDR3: TGTGCCACCTTCCGAGGGGGAGACACAGATACGCAGTATTTT.

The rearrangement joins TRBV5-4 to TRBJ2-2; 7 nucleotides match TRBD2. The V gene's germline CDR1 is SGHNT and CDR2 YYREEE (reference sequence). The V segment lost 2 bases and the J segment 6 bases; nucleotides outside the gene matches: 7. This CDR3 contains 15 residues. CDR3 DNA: TGTGCCAGCAGCTTTCGGACTAGGGGCCCCGGGGAGCTGTTTTTT. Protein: CASSFRTRGPGELFF.

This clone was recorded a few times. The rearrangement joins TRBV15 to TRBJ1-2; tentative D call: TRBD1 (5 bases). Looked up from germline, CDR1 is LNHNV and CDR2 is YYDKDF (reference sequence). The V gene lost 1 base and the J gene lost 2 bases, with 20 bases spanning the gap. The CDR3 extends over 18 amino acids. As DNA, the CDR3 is TGTGCCACCAGCAGAGCAGGCCAGGGCTCACCACCGAACTATGGCTACACCTTC. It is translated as CATSRAGQGSPPNYGYTF.

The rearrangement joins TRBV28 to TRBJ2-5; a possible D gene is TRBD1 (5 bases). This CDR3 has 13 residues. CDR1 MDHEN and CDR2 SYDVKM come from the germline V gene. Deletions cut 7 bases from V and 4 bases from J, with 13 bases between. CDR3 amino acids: CASTSIGVETQYF. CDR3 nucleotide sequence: TGTGCCAGCACCTCCATAGGGGTAGAGACCCAGTACTTC.

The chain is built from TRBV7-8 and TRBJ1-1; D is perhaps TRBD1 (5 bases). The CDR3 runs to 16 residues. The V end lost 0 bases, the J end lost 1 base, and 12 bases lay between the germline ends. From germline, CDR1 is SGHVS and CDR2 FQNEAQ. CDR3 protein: CASSLARRGTNTEAFF. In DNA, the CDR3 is TGTGCCAGCAGCTTAGCGCGGCGGGGGACGAACACTGAAGCTTTCTTT.

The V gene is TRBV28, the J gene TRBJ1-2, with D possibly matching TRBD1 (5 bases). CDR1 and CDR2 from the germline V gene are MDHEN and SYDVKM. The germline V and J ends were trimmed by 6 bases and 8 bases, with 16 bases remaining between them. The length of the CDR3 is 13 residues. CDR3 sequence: CASSIVEGVGYTF. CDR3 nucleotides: TGTGCCAGCAGCATCGTAGAAGGGGTCGGCTACACCTTC.

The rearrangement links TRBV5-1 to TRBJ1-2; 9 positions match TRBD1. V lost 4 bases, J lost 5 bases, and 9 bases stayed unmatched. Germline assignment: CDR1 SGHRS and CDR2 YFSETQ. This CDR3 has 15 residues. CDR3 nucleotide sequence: TGCGCCAGCAGCCCGCGGACAGGGGAGAGGTATGGCTACACCTTC. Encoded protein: CASSPRTGERYGYTF.

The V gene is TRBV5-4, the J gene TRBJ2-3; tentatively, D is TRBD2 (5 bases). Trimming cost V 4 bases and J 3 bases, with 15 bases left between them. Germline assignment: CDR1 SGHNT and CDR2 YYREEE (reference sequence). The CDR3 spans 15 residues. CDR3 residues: CASSLGPGVTDTQYF. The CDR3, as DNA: TGTGCCAGCAGCCTGGGCCCCGGGGTTACAGATACGCAGTATTTT.

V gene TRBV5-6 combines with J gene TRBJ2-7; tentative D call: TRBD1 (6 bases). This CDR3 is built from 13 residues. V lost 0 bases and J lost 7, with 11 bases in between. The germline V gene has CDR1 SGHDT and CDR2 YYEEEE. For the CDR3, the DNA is TGTGCCAGCAGCTTGGTGGGGGCCCGGGAGCAGTACTTC. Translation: CASSLVGAREQYF.